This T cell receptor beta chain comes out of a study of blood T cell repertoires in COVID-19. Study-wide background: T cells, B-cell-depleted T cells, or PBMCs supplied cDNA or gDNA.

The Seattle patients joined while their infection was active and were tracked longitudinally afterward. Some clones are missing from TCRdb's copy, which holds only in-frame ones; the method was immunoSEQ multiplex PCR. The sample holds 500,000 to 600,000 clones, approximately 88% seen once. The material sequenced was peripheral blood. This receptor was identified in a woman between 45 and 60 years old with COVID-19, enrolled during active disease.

CDR3 sequence reads: CASPRQPAGTQYF. CDR3 nucleotide sequence: TGTGCCAGCCCTCGACAGCCCGCAGGGACCCAGTACTTC. V usage is TRBV6-5 and J usage is TRBJ2-5; D perhaps matches TRBD1 (5 bases). Trimming took 8 bases from V and 7 from J, leaving 17 bases between them. Germline CDR1 reads MNHEY; CDR2 reads SVGAGI. CDR3 size: 13 residues.